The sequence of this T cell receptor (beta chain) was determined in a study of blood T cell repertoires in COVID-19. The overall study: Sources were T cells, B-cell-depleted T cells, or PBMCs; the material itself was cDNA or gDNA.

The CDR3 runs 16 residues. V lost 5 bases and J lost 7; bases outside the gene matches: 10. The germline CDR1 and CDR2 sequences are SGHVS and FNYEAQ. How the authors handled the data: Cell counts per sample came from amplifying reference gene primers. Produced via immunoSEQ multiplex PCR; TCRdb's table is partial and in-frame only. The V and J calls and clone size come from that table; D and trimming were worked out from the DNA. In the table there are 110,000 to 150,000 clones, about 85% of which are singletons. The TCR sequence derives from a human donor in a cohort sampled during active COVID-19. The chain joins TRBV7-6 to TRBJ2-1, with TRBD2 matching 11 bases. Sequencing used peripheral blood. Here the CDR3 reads CASSPTRLAGINEQFF. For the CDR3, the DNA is TGTGCCAGCAGCCCGACGAGACTAGCGGGAATAAATGAGCAGTTCTTC. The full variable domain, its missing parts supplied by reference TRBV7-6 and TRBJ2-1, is GAGVSQSPRYKVTKRGQDVALRCDPISGHVSLYWYRQALGQGPEFLTYFNYEAQQDKSGLPNDRFSAERPEGSISTLTIQRTEQRDSAMYRCASSPTRLAGINEQFFGPGTRLTVL.